The rows below give T cell receptor beta chains drawn from one sample of a study of blood T cell repertoires in COVID-19. TCRdb's copy holds only in-frame clones and misses some; the assay was immunoSEQ multiplex PCR. The sample lists about 670,000 clones, about 87% seen once, with over 0.2% in the top ten. Sequenced: peripheral blood. Source of these receptors: a woman under 30 with acute or convalescent COVID-19. Each CDR3 is given with its conserved first and last residue. The D gene is left open where the match is weak. Clone size, where shown, is once, few, many, or a class for clones that have expanded.

v_gene,d_gene,j_gene,abundance,len,CDR3aa,CDR3nt
TRBV18,.,TRBJ1-5,.,14,CASSPSGTNQPQHF,TGTGCCAGCTCACCATCAGGTACGAATCAGCCCCAGCATTTT
TRBV5-1,TRBD1,TRBJ1-1,.,17,CASSLPRDRVGGTEAFF,TGCGCCAGCAGCCTACCCCGGGACAGGGTCGGAGGCACTGAAGCTTTCTTT
TRBV3-1/TRBV3-2,TRBD1,TRBJ1-6,.,16,CASSHDRVSHNSPLHF,TGTGCCAGCAGCCACGACAGGGTTTCGCATAATTCACCCCTCCACTTT
TRBV10-3,TRBD1,TRBJ1-2,.,13,CAIRLGQGNGYTF,TGTGCCATCAGGTTAGGACAGGGTAATGGCTACACCTTC
TRBV18,TRBD1,TRBJ2-5,.,15,CASSSATGDIGTQYF,TGTGCCAGCTCATCGGCGACAGGGGACATAGGGACCCAGTACTTC
TRBV28,.,TRBJ1-5,.,14,CASSQTSGLQPQHF,TGTGCCAGCAGTCAGACTTCAGGGCTTCAGCCCCAGCATTTT
TRBV15,.,TRBJ1-5,.,19,CATSRETRAAMYSNQPQHF,TGTGCCACCAGCAGAGAAACTAGGGCAGCGATGTATAGCAATCAGCCCCAGCATTTT
TRBV7-8,TRBD1,TRBJ1-1,.,15,CASSLGRQGYPEAFF,TGTGCCAGCAGCTTAGGCCGACAGGGGTATCCTGAAGCTTTCTTT
TRBV3-1/TRBV3-2,.,TRBJ1-2,once,13,CASSQQTGGGYTF,TGTGCCAGCAGCCAACAGACAGGCGGAGGCTACACCTTC
TRBV7-9,.,TRBJ1-1,.,13,CASSPPGSNEAFF,TGTGCCAGCAGCCCCCCGGGGTCCAATGAAGCTTTCTTT
TRBV12-3/TRBV12-4,TRBD1,TRBJ1-2,few,12,CASTWTGSGYTF,TGTGCCAGCACCTGGACAGGGTCTGGCTACACCTTC
TRBV24-1,TRBD1,TRBJ1-2,.,13,CATSPGQIYGYTF,TGTGCCACCAGTCCGGGACAGATCTATGGCTACACCTTC
TRBV5-1,.,TRBJ1-2,.,15,CASSLAPGPGEGYTF,TGCGCCAGCAGCCTGGCGCCGGGTCCGGGAGAGGGCTACACCTTC
TRBV7-9,.,TRBJ1-2,.,12,CASSSGFYGYTF,TGTGCCAGCAGCTCAGGGTTCTATGGCTACACCTTC
TRBV5-1,TRBD2,TRBJ2-7,.,16,CASSGSSGGPSYEQYF,TGCGCCAGCAGCGGCAGTAGCGGGGGGCCCTCCTACGAGCAGTACTTC
TRBV21-1,.,TRBJ2-4,.,17,CASSKLQVLEWGNIQYF,TGTGCCAGCAGCAAATTACAGGTCCTTGAGTGGGGAAACATTCAGTACTTC
TRBV3-1/TRBV3-2,TRBD1,TRBJ1-6,few,16,CASSSLNRDSNSPLHF,TGTGCCAGCAGCTCGCTAAACCGGGACAGCAATTCACCCCTCCACTTT
TRBV6-2/TRBV6-3,TRBD1,TRBJ2-7,once,14,CASSFNRDRGRQYF,TGTGCCAGCAGTTTCAACCGGGACAGGGGAAGGCAGTACTTC
TRBV7-2,.,TRBJ1-2,.,13,CASSLERGGGYTF,TGTGCCAGCAGCTTAGAAAGAGGGGGTGGCTACACCTTC
TRBV18,.,TRBJ1-5,once,14,CASSPPGENQPQHF,TGTGCCAGCTCACCACCAGGGGAAAATCAGCCCCAGCATTTT
TRBV5-6,TRBD2,TRBJ2-3,.,15,CASSLGLASTDTQYF,TGTGCCAGCAGCTTAGGACTAGCTAGCACAGATACGCAGTATTTT
TRBV23-1,.,TRBJ1-1,.,15,CASSLRQGGNTEAFF,TGCGCCAGCAGTCTCCGGCAGGGAGGAAACACTGAAGCTTTCTTT
TRBV6-5,.,TRBJ1-5,.,13,CASRGEGYQPQHF,TGTGCCAGCAGGGGGGAGGGCTATCAGCCCCAGCATTTT
TRBV10-3,TRBD1,TRBJ1-2,.,14,CAISESTGVSGYTF,TGTGCCATCAGTGAGTCGACAGGGGTGAGTGGCTACACCTTC
TRBV9,TRBD1,TRBJ2-2,.,13,CASTAGTEGELFF,TGTGCCAGCACCGCCGGGACAGAGGGGGAGCTGTTTTTT
TRBV2,.,TRBJ2-2,once,18,CASSPTGTYPRPAGELFF,TGTGCCAGCAGCCCCACCGGGACATACCCCCGGCCCGCCGGGGAGCTGTTTTTT
TRBV19,.,TRBJ1-2,.,14,CASSILVTDYGYTF,TGTGCCAGTAGTATTCTTGTAACGGACTATGGCTACACCTTC
TRBV24-1,.,TRBJ1-1,.,12,CATSDFQGEAFF,TGTGCCACCAGTGATTTTCAGGGGGAAGCTTTCTTT
TRBV6-2/TRBV6-3,TRBD2,TRBJ2-3,.,15,CASSPGTITADTQYF,TGTGCCAGCAGCCCAGGGACTATTACTGCAGATACGCAGTATTTT
TRBV5-4,.,TRBJ1-2,few,13,CASSFDRNYGYTF,TGTGCCAGCAGCTTCGACAGGAACTATGGCTACACCTTC
TRBV6-5,TRBD2,TRBJ2-1,.,14,CASEASSGGNEQFF,TGTGCCAGCGAGGCGTCTAGCGGGGGGAATGAGCAGTTCTTC
TRBV19,.,TRBJ1-5,.,15,CASSLRGRWDQPQHF,TGTGCCAGTAGCCTACGGGGAAGATGGGATCAGCCCCAGCATTTT
TRBV4-3,TRBD1,TRBJ1-2,.,16,CASSPRTGNSNYGYTF,TGCGCCAGCAGCCCCCGGACAGGGAACTCTAACTATGGCTACACCTTC
TRBV2,.,TRBJ1-1,.,14,CASRNRDMNTEAFF,TGTGCCAGCAGGAACCGGGACATGAACACTGAAGCTTTCTTT
TRBV7-3,TRBD1,TRBJ2-2,.,13,CASSSWDRGELFF,TGTGCCAGCAGCTCCTGGGACAGGGGGGAGCTGTTTTTT
TRBV5-5,.,TRBJ1-2,.,14,CASSLNPQGNGYTF,TGTGCCAGCAGCTTGAACCCGCAGGGGAATGGCTACACCTTC
TRBV5-1,.,TRBJ2-2,.,16,CASSLSGQGKTGELFF,TGCGCCAGCAGCTTATCGGGCCAGGGAAAAACCGGGGAGCTGTTTTTT
TRBV30,.,TRBJ1-5,.,13,CAWSIGGRQPQHF,TGTGCCTGGAGTATAGGGGGTAGGCAGCCCCAGCATTTT
TRBV5-1,.,TRBJ1-2,.,14,CASSLISGFYGYTF,TGCGCCAGCAGCTTGATCTCGGGGTTCTATGGCTACACCTTC
TRBV9,TRBD1,TRBJ1-2,.,14,CASSVGQGAYGYTF,TGTGCCAGCAGCGTAGGTCAGGGGGCCTATGGCTACACCTTC
TRBV2,.,TRBJ1-2,.,14,CASSERGPGYGYTF,TGTGCCAGCAGTGAGCGGGGACCGGGCTATGGCTACACCTTC
TRBV6-1,TRBD1,TRBJ1-1,.,14,CASSDGQGFTEAFF,TGTGCCAGCAGTGACGGACAGGGGTTCACTGAAGCTTTCTTT
TRBV7-8,TRBD1,TRBJ1-1,.,13,CASSLMPRQGAFF,TGTGCCAGCAGCTTAATGCCGCGACAGGGGGCTTTCTTT
TRBV7-2,.,TRBJ2-1,.,11,CASSFGYEQFF,TGTGCCAGCAGCTTCGGGTATGAGCAGTTCTTC
TRBV6-5,.,TRBJ1-2,.,10,CASSRVGYTF,TGTGCCAGCAGCAGGGTCGGCTACACCTTC
TRBV19,.,TRBJ1-2,.,13,CAGKQGLNYGYTF,TGTGCCGGAAAACAGGGATTGAACTATGGCTACACCTTC
TRBV6-1,TRBD2,TRBJ2-7,many,14,CASSEASGAYEQYF,TGTGCCAGCAGTGAAGCTAGCGGGGCCTACGAGCAGTACTTC
TRBV3-1/TRBV3-2,.,TRBJ2-1,.,18,CASTMRGIGRISYNEQFF,TGTGCCAGCACCATGCGAGGGATCGGGCGGATCTCCTACAATGAGCAGTTCTTC
TRBV5-5,TRBD1,TRBJ1-6,.,19,CASSWTLASGTGYDSPLHF,TGTGCCAGCAGTTGGACGCTCGCCTCCGGGACAGGGTATGATTCACCCCTCCACTTT
TRBV5-1,.,TRBJ1-2,.,13,CASSRTVYYGYTF,TGCGCCAGCAGCCGGACAGTATACTATGGCTACACCTTC
TRBV6-5,.,TRBJ1-1,.,10,CASSLKQGSF,TGTGCCAGCAGCCTTAAACAGGGTTCCTTT
TRBV2,TRBD1,TRBJ1-6,.,14,CASRGDRGNSPLHF,TGTGCCAGCAGGGGGGACAGGGGTAATTCACCCCTCCACTTT
TRBV6-5,.,TRBJ2-2,.,13,CASSRGNTGELFF,TGTGCCAGCAGCAGGGGGAACACCGGGGAGCTGTTTTTT
TRBV6-4,.,TRBJ2-5,.,13,CASSDSEGDTQYF,TGTGCCAGCAGTGACTCAGAGGGGGATACCCAGTACTTC
TRBV15,.,TRBJ1-1,.,15,CATSRDIGVGTEAFF,TGTGCCACCAGCAGAGATATCGGGGTGGGCACTGAAGCTTTCTTT
TRBV11-2,TRBD1,TRBJ1-1,.,13,CASSLGVGTEAFF,TGTGCCAGCAGCTTAGGAGTGGGGACAGAGGCTTTCTTT
TRBV24-1,.,TRBJ1-2,once,14,CATSYRDINYGYTF,TGTGCCACCAGTTACCGGGACATTAACTATGGCTACACCTTC
TRBV4-3,.,TRBJ1-3,.,16,CASSQSVASKGNTIYF,TGCGCCAGCAGCCAGAGCGTGGCATCAAAGGGAAACACCATATATTTT
TRBV6-4,TRBD2,TRBJ2-3,.,15,CASSSASGAPDTQYF,TGTGCCAGCAGTTCCGCTAGCGGGGCCCCAGATACGCAGTATTTT